Presented here are 6 T cell receptor beta chains from one specimen sequenced in a study of CD8+ T cells in alopecia areata. Reverse transcription of extracted RNA yielded cDNA, which provided the sequencing template. Here immunoSEQ multiplex PCR was the method, and the copy in TCRdb shows in-frame clones only, minus some. The sample carries more than 150,000 clones, under 60% recorded once. Here the sequenced sample was CD8+ T cells sorted from blood, taken at week 0. The origin of the receptors is a human donor with alopecia areata.

This sequence joins TRBV30 and TRBJ1-1; TRBD1 agrees at 8 bases. The V gene's germline CDR1 is GTSNPN and CDR2 SVGIG (reference sequence). This CDR3 is 12 amino acids long. Germline trimming cut 8 bases from V and 2 bases from J; bases unmatched to any gene: 4. The CDR3 nucleotides are TGTGCCGCCGGACAGGGTAACACTGAAGCTTTCTTT. Encoded protein: CAAGQGNTEAFF.

This chain uses TRBV30 with TRBJ1-1, with 7 bases fitting TRBD1. The CDR3 spans 11 residues. CDR1 is GTSNPN, CDR2 SVGIG, per germline (reference sequence). The V segment lost 5 bases and the J segment 7 bases; nucleotides outside the gene matches: 4. This CDR3 reads CAWWWDSEAFF. CDR3 sequence (DNA): TGTGCCTGGTGGTGGGACAGTGAAGCTTTCTTT.

This clone came up a few times. This sequence joins TRBV12-5 and TRBJ2-5; TRBD1 is a possible D gene (6 bases). The CDR3 contains 16 residues. Germline values: CDR1 LGHNT, CDR2 FRNRAP. Between the trimmed V and J ends, which lost 4 bases and 5 bases, there was a span of 20 bases. The DNA for the CDR3 is TGTGCTAGTGGTTGGGAACTACAGGGTGTGACGGAGACCCAGTACTTC. Its translation: CASGWELQGVTETQYF.

The chain carries TRBV29-1 and TRBJ2-5; the D gene could be TRBD1 or TRBD2 (5 bases each). Germline V gene lookup returns CDR1 SQVTM and CDR2 ANQGSEA. This CDR3 region has 13 residues. V lost 6 bases and J lost 5, with 16 bases in between. The CDR3 loop reads CSVGTKNGETQYF. Here the CDR3 DNA reads TGCAGCGTGGGGACCAAAAACGGGGAGACCCAGTACTTC. The full variable domain, completed using reference TRBV29-1 and TRBJ2-5, is SAVISQKPSRDICQRGTSLTIQCQVDSQVTMMFWYRQQPGQSLTLIATANQGSEATYESGFVIDKFPISRPNLTFSTLTVSNMSPEDSSIYLCSVGTKNGETQYFGPGTRLLVL.

The J gene is TRBJ1-3, the V gene TRBV30; D is undetermined. The CDR3 is 13 amino acids. Germline CDR1 reads GTSNPN; CDR2 reads SVGIG (reference sequence). V lost 0 bases and J lost 2, with 5 bases in between. This CDR3 reads CAWSVTAGNTIYF. CDR3 coding DNA: TGTGCCTGGAGTGTGACCGCTGGAAACACCATATATTTT.

V usage is TRBV7-9 and J usage is TRBJ2-7; TRBD1 matches 7 bases. The J segment lost 3 bases and the V segment lost 1 base, leaving 3 bases of the junction unmatched. The germline V gene encodes CDR1 SEHNR and CDR2 FQNEAQ (reference sequence). CDR3 size: 14 residues. The CDR3 DNA follows: TGTGCCAGCAGCTTAGAAGGGACAGTCTACGAGCAGTACTTC. It yields the protein CASSLEGTVYEQYF.